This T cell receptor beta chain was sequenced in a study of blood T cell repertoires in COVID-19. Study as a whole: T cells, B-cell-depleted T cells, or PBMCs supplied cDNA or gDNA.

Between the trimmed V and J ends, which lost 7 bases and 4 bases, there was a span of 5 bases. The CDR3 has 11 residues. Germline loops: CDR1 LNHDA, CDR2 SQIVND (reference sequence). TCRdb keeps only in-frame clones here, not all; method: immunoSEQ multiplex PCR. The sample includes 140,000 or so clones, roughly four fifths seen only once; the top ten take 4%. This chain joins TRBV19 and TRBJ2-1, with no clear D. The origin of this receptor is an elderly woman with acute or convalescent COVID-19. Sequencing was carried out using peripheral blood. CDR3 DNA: TGTGCCAGTAATTATTACAATGAGCAGTTCTTC. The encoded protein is CASNYYNEQFF.